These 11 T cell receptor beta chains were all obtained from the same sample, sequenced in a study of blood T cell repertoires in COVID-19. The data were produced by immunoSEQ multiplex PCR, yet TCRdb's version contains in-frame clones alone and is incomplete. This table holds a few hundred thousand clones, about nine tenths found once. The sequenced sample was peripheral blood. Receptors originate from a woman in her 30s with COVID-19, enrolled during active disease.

The CDR3 reads CATSDGGLSSYEQYF. CDR3 bases: TGTGCCACCAGTGATGGGGGCCTATCCTCCTACGAGCAGTACTTC. The rearrangement uses TRBV24-1 and TRBJ2-7; D is possibly TRBD1 (6 bases). Per the germline V gene, CDR1 is KGHDR and CDR2 is SFDVKD. The germline V and J ends were trimmed by 3 bases and 0 bases, with 11 bases remaining between them. This CDR3 has 15 residues.

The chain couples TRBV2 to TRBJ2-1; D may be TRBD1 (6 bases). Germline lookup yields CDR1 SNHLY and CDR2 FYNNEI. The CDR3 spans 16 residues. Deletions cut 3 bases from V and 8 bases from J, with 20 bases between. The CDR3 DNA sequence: TGTGCCAGCAGTGAGGGCCCTCCGTGGCAGGGGCATGAGCAGTTCTTC. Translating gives CASSEGPPWQGHEQFF.

The CDR3 nucleotides read TGTGCCAGCAGCCGCCAACTAGCGGGTGCCTACAATGAGCAGTTCTTC. As protein: CASSRQLAGAYNEQFF. The chain couples TRBV14 to TRBJ2-1; 9 nucleotides line up with TRBD2. Germline lookup yields CDR1 SGHDN and CDR2 FVKESK. V shed 4 bases, J shed 2 bases, and the junction held 6 bases outside the gene matches. This CDR3 contains 16 residues.

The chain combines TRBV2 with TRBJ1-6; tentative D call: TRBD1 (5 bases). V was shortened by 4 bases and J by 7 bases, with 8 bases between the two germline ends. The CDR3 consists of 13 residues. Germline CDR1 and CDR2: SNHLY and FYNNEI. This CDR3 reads CASSGQLNSPLHF. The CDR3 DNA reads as TGTGCCAGCAGTGGACAGCTGAATTCACCCCTCCACTTT.

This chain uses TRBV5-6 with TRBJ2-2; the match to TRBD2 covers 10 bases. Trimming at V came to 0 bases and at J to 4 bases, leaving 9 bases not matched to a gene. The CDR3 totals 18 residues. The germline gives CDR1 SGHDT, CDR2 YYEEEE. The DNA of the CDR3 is TGTGCCAGCAGCTTGGAAACTCTAGCGGGAGCTGGCACCGGGGAGCTGTTTTTT. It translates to CASSLETLAGAGTGELFF.

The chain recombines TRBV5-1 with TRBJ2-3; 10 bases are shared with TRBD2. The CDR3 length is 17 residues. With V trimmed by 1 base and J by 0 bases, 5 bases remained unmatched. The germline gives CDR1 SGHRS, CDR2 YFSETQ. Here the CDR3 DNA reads TGCGCCAGCAGCTTGATTCTAGCGGGAGTTAGCACAGATACGCAGTATTTT. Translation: CASSLILAGVSTDTQYF.

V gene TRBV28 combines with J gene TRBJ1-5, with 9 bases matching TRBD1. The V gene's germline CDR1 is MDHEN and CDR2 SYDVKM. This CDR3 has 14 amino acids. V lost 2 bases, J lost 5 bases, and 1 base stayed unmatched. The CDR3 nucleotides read TGTGCCAGCAGTTTAAGACAGGGGGATCAGCCCCAGCATTTT. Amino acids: CASSLRQGDQPQHF.

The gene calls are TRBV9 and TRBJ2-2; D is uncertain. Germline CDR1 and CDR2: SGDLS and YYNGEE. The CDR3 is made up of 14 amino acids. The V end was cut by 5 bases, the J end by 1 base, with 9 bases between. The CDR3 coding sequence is TGTGCCAGCAGGGTGGCAGGGAACACCGGGGAGCTGTTTTTT. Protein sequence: CASRVAGNTGELFF.

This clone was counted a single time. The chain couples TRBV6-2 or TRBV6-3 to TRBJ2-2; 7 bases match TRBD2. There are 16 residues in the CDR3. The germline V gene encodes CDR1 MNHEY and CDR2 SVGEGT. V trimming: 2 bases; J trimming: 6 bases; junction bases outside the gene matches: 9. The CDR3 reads CASSYRAGDQSGELFF. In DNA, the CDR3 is TGTGCCAGCAGTTACCGCGCGGGAGACCAGTCCGGGGAGCTGTTTTTT.

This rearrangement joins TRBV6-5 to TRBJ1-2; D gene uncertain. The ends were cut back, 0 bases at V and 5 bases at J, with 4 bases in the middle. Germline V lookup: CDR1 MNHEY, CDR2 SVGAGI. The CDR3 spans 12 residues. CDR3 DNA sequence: TGTGCCAGCAGTTACTCCCAGTATGGCTACACCTTC. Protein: CASSYSQYGYTF.

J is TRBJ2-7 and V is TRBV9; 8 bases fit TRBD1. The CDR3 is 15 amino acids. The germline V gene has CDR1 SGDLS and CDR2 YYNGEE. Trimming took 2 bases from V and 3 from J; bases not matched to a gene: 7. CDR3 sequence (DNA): TGTGCCAGCAGCGTCGACGGACAGGGCCTCTACGAGCAGTACTTC. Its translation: CASSVDGQGLYEQYF.